These 28 T cell receptor beta chains were sequenced from one sample in a study of immune evolution from preneoplasia to lung adenocarcinoma. TCRdb's copy holds only in-frame clones and misses some; the assay was immunoSEQ multiplex PCR. The data contain about 3,400 clones, over 70% of them singletons. Sequenced: FFPE minimally invasive lung adenocarcinoma tissue. The receptors stem from a person aged 55-80 years with lung adenocarcinoma.

The chain links TRBV7-2 to TRBJ2-3, with D perhaps matching TRBD1 (7 bases). Trimming took off 5 bases at V and 0 bases at J, with 12 bases between the two ends. CDR1 is SGHTA and CDR2 is FQGNSA in the germline V gene. CDR3 length equals 15 residues. CDR3 loop: CASSEQGTSTDTQYF. The CDR3 DNA follows: TGTGCCAGCAGCGAACAGGGGACTAGCACAGATACGCAGTATTTT.

The rearrangement links TRBV5-5 to TRBJ1-2, with D tentatively TRBD1 (5 bases). The V gene's germline CDR1 is SGHKS and CDR2 YYEKEE (reference sequence). V lost 0 bases and J lost 5, with 8 bases in between. The CDR3 runs 13 residues. The chain's CDR3 is CASSLGQLYGYTF. The DNA of the CDR3 is TGTGCCAGCAGCTTGGGACAGCTATATGGCTACACCTTC. The whole variable domain, remainder taken from reference TRBV5-5 and TRBJ1-2, is DAGVTQSPTHLIKTRGQQVTLRCSPISGHKSVSWYQQVLGQGPQFIFQYYEKEERGRGNFPDRFSARQFPNYSSELNVNALLLGDSALYLCASSLGQLYGYTFGSGTRLTVV.

The chain is built from TRBV20-1 and TRBJ2-5; D is ambiguous. This CDR3 region has 11 residues. Germline V gene lookup returns CDR1 DFQATT and CDR2 SNEGSKA (reference sequence). V was clipped by 2 bases and J by 5 bases, with 6 bases between them. This CDR3 is CSARPSETQYF. CDR3 nucleotide sequence: TGCAGTGCTAGACCCTCGGAGACCCAGTACTTC.

V and J are TRBV9 and TRBJ1-3, with D unresolved. The ends were cut back, 0 bases at V and 4 bases at J, with 11 bases in the middle. The CDR3 consists of 15 residues. Germline lookup yields CDR1 SGDLS and CDR2 YYNGEE. The CDR3 here is CASSVGQELGNTIYF. CDR3 in DNA: TGTGCCAGCAGCGTAGGGCAGGAGCTAGGAAACACCATATATTTT.

The chain is built from TRBV6-6 and TRBJ2-7; D is perhaps TRBD1 or TRBD2 (5 bases each). The V end lost 5 bases, the J end lost 6 bases, and 14 bases lay between the germline ends. Per germline, CDR1 MNHNY and CDR2 SVGAGI (reference sequence). The CDR3 totals 13 residues. The CDR3 protein is CASSRLGEGEQYF. Written as DNA, the CDR3 is TGTGCCAGCAGTCGCCTGGGGGAAGGCGAGCAGTACTTC.

V and J are TRBV11-2 and TRBJ2-5; D remains unclear. CDR3 length equals 15 residues. The germline V gene encodes CDR1 SGHAT and CDR2 FQNNGV. V lost 5 bases to trimming and J lost 6 bases, with 19 bases between them. Here the CDR3 DNA reads TGTGCCAGCAGCCCCCTCGCGATCCGGCAAAAGACCCAGTACTTC. It codes for CASSPLAIRQKTQYF.

The chain carries TRBV14 and TRBJ1-2, with 10 bases identical to TRBD1. The germline CDR1 and CDR2 sequences are SGHDN and FVKESK. CDR3 length: 17 residues. Losses at the gene ends were 1 base for V and 4 bases for J; bases not matched to a gene: 9. CDR3 residues: CASSQGQGARNVYGYTF. The CDR3 DNA sequence: TGTGCCAGCAGCCAAGGACAGGGGGCGAGAAATGTCTATGGCTACACCTTC. Filled out from reference TRBV14 and TRBJ1-2, the complete variable domain reads EAGVTQFPSHSVIEKGQTVTLRCDPISGHDNLYWYRRVMGKEIKFLLHFVKESKQDESGMPNNRFLAERTGGTYSTLKVQPAELEDSGVYFCASSQGQGARNVYGYTFGSGTRLTVV.

With respect to this clone: One end of the junction does not line up with germline, which may come from a read error. The chain carries TRBV5-3 and TRBJ2-7; D possibly corresponds to TRBD1 (6 bases). TRBV5-3 is an ORF, with its function uncertain. The CDR3 is 15 residues long. In nucleotides, the CDR3 is TGTGCCAGCAGCTTGGCCAGGGGTCGGTCCTACGAGCAGTACTTC. Translating gives CASSLARGRSYEQYF.

Concerning this clone itself: The same CDR3 can be traced to other DNA sequences in this sample. The chain links TRBV6-6 to TRBJ2-7; either TRBD1 or TRBD2 may fit D (6 bases each). The germline gives CDR1 MNHNY, CDR2 SVGAGI (reference sequence). Trimming took 6 bases from V and 4 from J, leaving 16 bases between them. This CDR3 region has 14 residues. The CDR3 nucleotides are TGTGCCAGCAGCAACACAGGGAGGACTTACGAGCAGTACTTC. Translated, it gives CASSNTGRTYEQYF.

The chain links TRBV7-9 to TRBJ1-6; D may be TRBD1 (6 bases). CDR1 is SEHNR and CDR2 is FQNEAQ in the germline V gene (reference sequence). V lost 4 bases and J 7 bases, leaving 11 bases between the germline ends. The length of the CDR3 is 14 residues. The CDR3 loop reads CASSSGVSNSPLHF. CDR3 DNA: TGTGCCAGCAGCTCAGGGGTCTCAAATTCACCCCTCCACTTT. Complete variable domain (other parts from reference TRBV7-9 and TRBJ1-6): DTGVSQNPRHKITKRGQNVTFRCDPISEHNRLYWYRQTLGQGPEFLTYFQNEAQLEKSRLLSDRFSAERPKGSFSTLEIQRTEQGDSAMYLCASSSGVSNSPLHFGNGTRLTVT.

This clone appeared a few times. The chain uses TRBV28 and TRBJ1-1; D unresolved. In germline, CDR1 is MDHEN, CDR2 SYDVKM. V was clipped by 4 bases and J by 2 bases, with 20 bases between them. This CDR3 region has 17 residues. CDR3 coding DNA: TGTGCCAGCAGTTCGATCACAGCTTCCGATCGCAACACTGAAGCTTTCTTT. Amino acids: CASSSITASDRNTEAFF. The entire variable domain, with the rest obtained from reference TRBV28 and TRBJ1-1, is as follows: DVKVTQSSRYLVKRTGEKVFLECVQDMDHENMFWYRQDPGLGLRLIYFSYDVKMKEKGDIPEGYSVSREKKERFSLILESASTNQTSMYLCASSSITASDRNTEAFFGQGTRLTVV.

This clone was recorded a few times. The chain combines TRBV27 with TRBJ1-2; TRBD1 aligns across 7 bases. Germline CDR1 and CDR2: MNHEY and SMNVEV (reference sequence). The CDR3 spans 15 residues. Unmatched junction bases numbered 7, after V lost 0 bases and J lost 6 bases. CDR3 loop: CASSLSGQLTNGYTF. The CDR3 nucleotides are TGTGCCAGCAGTTTATCGGGACAGCTTACCAATGGCTACACCTTC.

The J gene is TRBJ1-2, the V gene TRBV5-4; D possibly corresponds to TRBD1 (5 bases). The V end lost 4 bases, the J end lost 7 bases, and 17 bases lay between the germline ends. The CDR3 is 14 residues long. Germline values: CDR1 SGHNT, CDR2 YYREEE (reference sequence). CDR3 sequence: CASSIGTLRGGYTF. CDR3 nucleotide sequence: TGTGCCAGCAGCATCGGGACTCTTCGGGGTGGCTACACCTTC.

This chain joins TRBV6-5 and TRBJ1-2, with unresolved D. Germline values: CDR1 MNHEY, CDR2 SVGAGI. V was cut by 0 bases and J by 2 bases, with 7 bases left in between. The CDR3 length is 14 residues. CDR3 sequence: CASSYSSANYGYTF. DNA of the CDR3: TGTGCCAGCAGTTACTCGAGTGCAAACTATGGCTACACCTTC.

The V gene is TRBV29-1, the J gene TRBJ1-3; 10 bases match TRBD1. The CDR3 spans 14 residues. The junction had 6 bases not matched to a gene; V was cut back by 7 bases and J by 3 bases. The germline V gene has CDR1 SQVTM and CDR2 ANQGSEA. CDR3 protein: CSAGTGVIGNTIYF. CDR3 DNA sequence: TGCAGCGCCGGGACAGGGGTGATTGGAAACACCATATATTTT.

This chain links TRBV19 with TRBJ1-2; tentative D call: TRBD1 (6 bases). Germline V gene data show CDR1 as LNHDA and CDR2 as SQIVND (reference sequence). Trimming cost V 10 bases and J 1 base, with 16 bases left between them. CDR3 length: 14 residues. CDR3 sequence reads: CATDPTGSNYGYTF. The DNA for the CDR3 is TGTGCCACCGACCCAACAGGGAGTAACTATGGCTACACCTTC.

This chain connects TRBV4-2 to TRBJ2-5; 8 nucleotides agree with TRBD2. This CDR3 is 15 amino acids long. The J segment lost 5 bases and the V segment lost 0 bases, leaving 5 bases of the junction unmatched. Germline V gene sequence: CDR1 LGHNA, CDR2 YNFKEQ. As DNA, the CDR3 is TGTGCCAGCAGCCAAGATTTGGCGGGGGGTGAGACCCAGTACTTC. Protein sequence: CASSQDLAGGETQYF.

V is TRBV5-1 and J is TRBJ2-7; 8 nucleotides agree with TRBD1. This CDR3 has 15 amino acids. V lost 4 bases to trimming and J lost 0 bases; unmatched junction nucleotides: 6. Germline CDR1 reads SGHRS; CDR2 reads YFSETQ. CDR3 in amino acids: CASSVGDRHSYEQYF. Written as DNA, the CDR3 is TGCGCCAGCAGCGTAGGGGACAGGCACTCCTACGAGCAGTACTTC.

The rearrangement links TRBV5-6 to TRBJ2-7; a weak D match, TRBD1 (6 bases). Germline CDR1 is SGHDT and CDR2 is YYEEEE. The CDR3 length is 15 residues. V lost 2 bases to trimming and J lost 0 bases, with 12 bases between them. The chain's CDR3 is CASSLRGWDSYEQYF. The CDR3 DNA sequence: TGTGCCAGCAGCTTAAGGGGGTGGGACTCCTACGAGCAGTACTTC.

The V gene is TRBV6-7, the J gene TRBJ1-2; D is unclear. TRBV6-7 is filed as an ORF, its function uncertain. CDR3 length equals 16 residues. V was cut by 2 bases and J by 2 bases, with 15 bases left in between. The CDR3 DNA reads as TGTGCCAGCAGTTACCCGCTCGATGCCCGGAACTATGGCTACACCTTC. It specifies CASSYPLDARNYGYTF.

V and J are TRBV28 and TRBJ2-5; tentatively, D is TRBD2 (5 bases). V was shortened by 5 bases and J by 1 base, with 11 bases between the two germline ends. The germline V gene has CDR1 MDHEN and CDR2 SYDVKM. The CDR3 contains 14 residues. CDR3 nucleotide sequence: TGTGCCAGCAGTGCCGGAGGCCCCCAAGAGACCCAGTACTTC. As protein: CASSAGGPQETQYF.

The chain couples TRBV11-3 to TRBJ1-2, with D uncertain. The CDR3 is made up of 12 amino acids. Germline V gene lookup returns CDR1 SGHNT and CDR2 YENEEA. V shed 5 bases and J shed 8 bases, with 12 bases lying between them. The CDR3 nucleotides read TGTGCCAGCAGCCCCCGGACGGGGGGCTACACCTTC. Amino acid sequence: CASSPRTGGYTF.

The chain joins TRBV2 to TRBJ1-1; D not resolved. This CDR3 contains 13 residues. The germline V and J ends were trimmed by 6 bases and 0 bases, with 8 bases remaining between them. From germline, CDR1 is SNHLY and CDR2 FYNNEI. The DNA of the CDR3 is TGTGCCAGCAGGGGTTTCATGAACACTGAAGCTTTCTTT. It encodes CASRGFMNTEAFF.

This clone was seen just once. This chain links TRBV19 with TRBJ1-1, with D unresolved. Germline V lookup: CDR1 LNHDA, CDR2 SQIVND (reference sequence). V gave up 4 bases and J gave up 4 bases, with 10 bases separating them. The CDR3 totals 13 residues. Written as DNA, the CDR3 is TGTGCCAGTAGTAATACGGCCGGCACTGAAGCTTTCTTT. Protein product: CASSNTAGTEAFF.

V gene TRBV6-1 combines with J gene TRBJ2-7; D not resolved. Germline V gene data show CDR1 as MNHNS and CDR2 as SASEGT. Trimming shortened V by 7 bases and J by 0 bases, and 7 bases separated the two germline ends. This CDR3 has 12 amino acids. The CDR3 region has the DNA TGTGCCAGCAATGGGGACTCCTACGAGCAGTACTTC. Residues: CASNGDSYEQYF.

The gene calls are TRBV15 and TRBJ1-5, with D unresolved. The CDR3 covers 15 residues. CDR1 is LNHNV, CDR2 YYDKDF, per germline (reference sequence). Trimming removed 0 bases from V and 4 bases from J, with 10 bases in between. CDR3 sequence: CATSRDWANNQPQHF. As DNA, the CDR3 is TGTGCCACCAGCAGAGATTGGGCAAATAATCAGCCCCAGCATTTT.

V gene TRBV5-4 combines with J gene TRBJ1-1, with D hard to call. The V end was cut by 2 bases, the J end by 0 bases, with 11 bases between. The CDR3 totals 15 residues. The germline V gene encodes CDR1 SGHNT and CDR2 YYREEE (reference sequence). The CDR3 reads CASSFLGGLNTEAFF. CDR3 sequence (DNA): TGTGCCAGCAGCTTTCTCGGAGGACTGAACACTGAAGCTTTCTTT.

CDR3 residues: CASSEVRGPQPQHF. DNA for the CDR3: TGTGCCAGCAGTGAAGTAAGGGGCCCTCAGCCCCAGCATTTT. The chain recombines TRBV6-1 with TRBJ1-5, with a weak D call TRBD1 (5 bases). Germline CDR1 MNHNS, CDR2 SASEGT. V was trimmed by 1 base and J by 6 bases, leaving 10 bases between them. The CDR3 has 14 amino acids.